This T cell receptor (beta chain) was sequenced during a study of shared clonotypes between healthy human individuals. Authors' processing steps: Without quality scores, immunoSEQ junctional reads could not be filtered like full-length reads. TCRdb's table, derived via immunoSEQ multiplex PCR, lists solely in-frame clones and lacks some. That table furnishes V, J and clone size, whereas the DNA furnished D and trimming. The table has just over 2,000,000 clones, 90% to 95% seen once. Deletions cut 5 bases from V and 6 bases from J, with 8 bases between. The CDR3 consists of 11 residues. Germline V gives CDR1 DFQATT, CDR2 SNEGSKA (reference sequence).

The rearrangement uses TRBV20-1 and TRBJ2-1; no definite D call. Sequenced sample: naive CD4+ T cells sorted from blood. Sample subset: CD45RA+ positively selected. This clonotype was obtained from a man younger than 35 in good health. This CDR3 is CSAGPRNEQFF. The DNA of the CDR3 is TGCAGTGCTGGCCCCCGCAATGAGCAGTTCTTC.